The rows below give T cell receptor beta chains drawn from one sample of a study of T-cell reconstitution after alpha-beta-depleted transplantation in children. TCRdb independently ran MiXCR on the PCR reads; one entry per CDR3 protein. The sample holds about 120,000 distinct CDR3 sequences, more than 20% seen once. The sample consisted of PBMCs, mostly from graft donor cells, taken 180 days after TCRalphabeta/CD19-depleted stem cell transplant. The source is a male patient between 2 and 10 years old who had a stem cell transplant for chronic granulomatous disease, so the T cells may come from the graft donor. CDR3s include the opening cysteine and the closing phenylalanine or tryptophan. The D gene is left open where the match is weak. For some rows the clone size is stated as once, few or many, or as a class when expanded; others skip it.

>TRBJ2-7|NA|NA|TRBV3-1|12
CASSFTGSEQYF
TGTGCCAGCAGCTTTACAGGGTCCGAGCAGTACTTC
>TRBJ2-3|NA|NA|TRBV5-1|15
CASSFEGFSTDTQYF
TGCGCCAGCAGCTTTGAGGGTTTTTCCACAGATACGCAGTATTTT
>TRBJ2-3|many|NA|TRBV5-5|16
CASSLVDGRTTDTQYF
TGTGCCAGCAGCTTGGTGGACGGACGTACGACAGATACGCAGTATTTT
>TRBJ2-3|many|TRBD1|TRBV2|16
CASMSGQGGGTDTQYF
TGTGCCAGCATGTCGGGACAGGGCGGTGGCACAGATACGCAGTATTTT
>TRBJ1-1|NA|NA|TRBV6-6|13
CASSGGGGTEAFF
TGTGCCAGCAGTGGTGGGGGGGGCACTGAAGCTTTCTTT
>TRBJ2-1|many|TRBD2|TRBV29-1|13
CSVERGRGNEQFF
TGCAGCGTTGAACGCGGGAGGGGTAATGAGCAGTTCTTC
>TRBJ2-7|once|TRBD1|TRBV5-1|16
CASSLQHRGWSYEQYF
TGCGCCAGCAGCTTGCAACACAGGGGTTGGTCCTACGAGCAGTACTTC
>TRBJ2-1|many|TRBD1|TRBV12-3/TRBV12-4|14
CASRSGTGASEQFF
TGTGCCAGCAGGTCCGGGACAGGGGCGTCTGAGCAGTTCTTC
>TRBJ2-5|NA|NA|TRBV11-2|14
CASSLDRPIETQYF
TGTGCCAGCAGCTTAGATCGGCCAATCGAGACCCAGTACTTC
>TRBJ1-1|NA|TRBD1|TRBV6-1|15
CASSTGGSVITEAFF
TGTGCCAGCAGTACAGGGGGCTCGGTGATCACTGAAGCTTTCTTT
>TRBJ2-5|few|TRBD1|TRBV27|12
CASGQVQETQYF
TGTGCCAGCGGACAGGTCCAAGAGACCCAGTACTTC
>TRBJ2-1|few|NA|TRBV7-2|17
CASSLARTTLSYNEQFF
TGTGCCAGCAGCTTAGCTCGGACTACTCTCTCCTACAATGAGCAGTTCTTC
>TRBJ2-5|NA|NA|TRBV29-1|10
CSAVLETQYF
TGCAGCGCTGTGCTGGAGACCCAGTACTTC
>TRBJ1-1|few|TRBD1|TRBV10-2|19
CASSDRGLVFGILNTEAFF
TGCGCCAGCAGTGACAGGGGGCTTGTTTTCGGAATATTGAACACTGAAGCTTTCTTT
>TRBJ2-7|many|NA|TRBV10-3|12
CAISGLAGEQYF
TGTGCCATCAGTGGACTGGCCGGCGAGCAGTACTTC
>TRBJ1-4|NA|NA|TRBV5-1|16
CASSFVGATINEKLFF
TGCGCCAGCAGCTTCGTCGGAGCCACTATTAATGAAAAACTGTTTTTT
>TRBJ2-1|few|NA|TRBV18|13
CASSRSGPGQQFF
TGTGCCAGCTCACGCTCTGGGCCGGGACAGCAGTTCTTC
>TRBJ1-1|NA|NA|TRBV15|13
CATSRDKTGRAFF
TGTGCCACCAGCAGAGATAAGACAGGTAGAGCTTTCTTT
>TRBJ2-6|NA|NA|TRBV4-3|16
CASSRVNFSGANVLTF
TGCGCCAGCAGCCGGGTCAACTTCTCTGGGGCCAACGTCCTGACTTTC
>TRBJ2-7|NA|NA|TRBV28|13
CASSLAWAPEQYF
TGTGCCAGCAGTTTAGCGTGGGCCCCGGAGCAGTACTTC
>TRBJ2-2|medium-sized|NA|TRBV7-9|16
CASSLRLGANTGELFF
TGTGCCAGCAGCTTACGATTAGGTGCGAACACCGGGGAGCTGTTTTTT
>TRBJ1-1|few|NA|TRBV7-6|17
CASSLVSASSSGTEAFF
TGTGCCAGCAGCTTAGTCTCGGCCAGCTCGAGTGGGACTGAAGCTTTCTTT
>TRBJ2-1|many|NA|TRBV29-1|13
CSVEGSSYNEQFF
TGCAGCGTTGAAGGTAGCTCCTACAATGAGCAGTTCTTC
>TRBJ1-6|many|NA|TRBV15|13
CATSRDVHSPLHF
TGTGCCACCAGCAGAGATGTCCATTCACCCCTCCACTTT
>TRBJ2-1|NA|NA|TRBV3-1|16
CASSQAGPLSYNEQFF
TGTGCCAGCAGCCAAGCGGGTCCTCTCTCCTACAATGAGCAGTTCTTC
>TRBJ2-7|many|NA|TRBV3-1|12
CASSQKSYEQYF
TGTGCCAGCAGCCAAAAAAGCTACGAGCAGTACTTC
>TRBJ2-3|few|NA|TRBV5-6|16
CASSPEVSRGADTQYF
TGTGCCAGCAGTCCGGAGGTGTCTCGAGGTGCAGATACGCAGTATTTT
>TRBJ2-5|NA|TRBD2|TRBV20-1|15
CSARSGSSGQETQYF
TGCAGTGCTAGATCCGGATCTAGCGGTCAAGAGACCCAGTACTTC
>TRBJ2-5|many|TRBD1|TRBV18|15
CASSPRTGGAETQYF
TGTGCCAGCTCACCACGGACAGGGGGCGCAGAGACCCAGTACTTC
>TRBJ1-5|many|TRBD1|TRBV27|15
CASSLSTGNYQPQHF
TGTGCCAGCAGTTTATCGACAGGGAACTATCAGCCCCAGCATTTT
>TRBJ2-1|NA|NA|TRBV7-2|16
CASSFPLVRVADEQFF
TGTGCCAGCAGCTTCCCTCTAGTCCGGGTCGCAGACGAGCAGTTCTTC
>TRBJ2-3|many|TRBD1|TRBV7-9|15
CASSAQGTGADTQYF
TGTGCCAGCAGCGCCCAAGGGACAGGGGCAGATACGCAGTATTTT
>TRBJ2-2|many|NA|TRBV11-2|15
CASSRLEGNTGELFF
TGTGCCAGCAGCCGCCTAGAGGGGAACACCGGGGAGCTGTTTTTT
>TRBJ2-1|NA|NA|TRBV7-9|14
CASSFQRTYNEQFF
TGTGCCAGCAGCTTTCAGAGGACCTACAATGAGCAGTTCTTC
>TRBJ2-1|many|NA|TRBV7-6|14
CASSPGGPNNEQFF
TGTGCCAGCAGCCCCGGGGGCCCGAACAATGAGCAGTTCTTC
>TRBJ2-6|many|NA|TRBV29-1|15
CSVGVRESGANVLTF
TGCAGCGTTGGGGTCAGGGAGTCTGGGGCCAACGTCCTGACTTTC
>TRBJ2-4|many|TRBD1|TRBV7-2|14
CASSDDRAANIQYF
TGTGCCAGCAGCGACGACAGGGCGGCAAACATTCAGTACTTC
>TRBJ2-7|NA|NA|TRBV6-5|17
CASSYGGRRGSSYEQYF
TGTGCCAGCAGTTACGGGGGACGCCGGGGGAGCTCCTACGAGCAGTACTTC